The subject of this entry is one T cell receptor (beta chain). Produced via immunoSEQ multiplex PCR; TCRdb's table is partial and in-frame only. The sample comprises 13,000 to 15,000 clones, around four fifths of which are singletons, and approximately 15% rests with the top ten. CDR1 is KGHSH and CDR2 is LQKENI in the germline V gene. The CDR3 sequence is 17 residues long. Trimming removed 1 base from V and 10 bases from J; junction bases left unmatched: 13. The sample belongs to a study of blood T cell repertoires in COVID-19. This receptor was taken from a man in his forties with active or convalescent COVID-19. The chain joins TRBV18 to TRBJ1-4; 9 nucleotides line up with TRBD1. Sequenced material: peripheral blood. The CDR3 coding sequence is TGTGCCAGCTCACCACTTAGAACCGGGACAGGGACTCGAAAACTGTTTTTT. Its translation: CASSPLRTGTGTRKLFF.